This entry lists 5 T cell receptor beta chains sequenced from one sample in a study of PD-L1 blockade in urothelial cancer. The repertoire was sequenced with immunoSEQ multiplex PCR; TCRdb's copy has only in-frame clones and lacks some. Among some 77,000 clones listed, 87% were seen once. The sequencing used PBMCs, collected around atezolizumab (anti-PD-L1) treatment. Receptor source: an older woman with urothelial cancer.

The genes are TRBV6-5 and TRBJ2-3, with 11 bases identical to TRBD2. The V segment lost 4 bases and the J segment 4 bases; nucleotides outside the gene matches: 7. Looked up from germline, CDR1 is MNHEY and CDR2 is SVGAGI. This CDR3 is built from 16 residues. The DNA of the CDR3 is TGTGCCAGCAGTTTATATAGCGGGGGGGTGTCAGATACGCAGTATTTT. Amino acid sequence: CASSLYSGGVSDTQYF.

The chain has TRBV27 and TRBJ1-1; TRBD1 might be the D (6 bases). Looked up from germline, CDR1 is MNHEY and CDR2 is SMNVEV (reference sequence). V lost 5 bases and J 3 bases, leaving 16 bases between the germline ends. The CDR3 runs 15 residues. This chain's CDR3 is CASSLFGGGYTEAFF. CDR3 DNA: TGTGCCAGCAGTCTCTTTGGGGGCGGCTACACTGAAGCTTTCTTT.

The chain couples TRBV19 to TRBJ1-2; 9 bases are shared with TRBD1. The germline CDR1 and CDR2 sequences are LNHDA and SQIVND (reference sequence). This CDR3 is 13 amino acids long. The junction had 8 bases not matched to a gene; V was cut back by 7 bases and J by 8 bases. Here the CDR3 DNA reads TGTGCCAGTACCACAGGGGGCTCATCGGGCTACACCTTC. Its translation is CASTTGGSSGYTF.

This chain links TRBV7-2 with TRBJ2-3, with no clear D. CDR3 length: 14 amino acids. Trimming left V 1 base short and J 3 bases short, with 8 bases between. Looked up from germline, CDR1 is SGHTA and CDR2 is FQGNSA. The CDR3 region is CASSLVGSTDTQYF. As DNA, the CDR3 is TGTGCCAGCAGCTTAGTCGGTTCTACAGATACGCAGTATTTT.

This chain uses TRBV5-1 with TRBJ1-4; 8 nucleotides agree with TRBD1. CDR3 size: 15 residues. The germline gives CDR1 SGHRS, CDR2 YFSETQ. The ends lost 4 bases at V and 5 bases at J; junction bases unmatched: 7. The CDR3 DNA reads TGCGCCAGCAGCGCCGGACAGGGCCAGAATGAAAAACTGTTTTTT. Translation: CASSAGQGQNEKLFF.